These T cell receptor beta chains were read from a single sample in a study of T cell repertoires in cytomegalovirus infection. These receptors have no known antigen. TCRdb itself ran the reads through MiXCR, one entry per CDR3 protein. The sample lists some 590,000 distinct CDR3 sequences; about 40% were seen once. The sequencing here drew on cultured PBMCs, taken from culture after CMV antigen stimulation. All receptors come from a human donor in good health (CMV status not recorded). Some clones in this sample may be carry-over from other donors' samples. Each CDR3 is given with its conserved first and last residue. Some rows have no size entry. The others give once, few or many, or a class for an expanded clone.

CDR3 protein,J gene,clone size,V gene
CASTPDANLGANVLTF,TRBJ2-6,-,TRBV12-3/TRBV12-4
CASSVSSTDTQYF,TRBJ2-3,-,TRBV7-9
CASSSGGKQYF,TRBJ2-7,few,TRBV6-1
CSAGDRGATNEKLFF,TRBJ1-4,-,TRBV20-1
CASSYSVGFEQNYGYTF,TRBJ1-2,-,TRBV7-8
CASSMGLRQNIQYF,TRBJ2-4,-,TRBV19
CSARDGPANTYEQYF,TRBJ2-7,-,TRBV20-1
CASSIGWASNQPQHF,TRBJ1-5,many,TRBV19
CAISETSGSGTQYF,TRBJ2-3,-,TRBV10-3
CASQTGQSSYNEQFF,TRBJ2-1,-,TRBV7-2
CSASADSNQPQHF,TRBJ1-5,-,TRBV20-1
CASSGDSGYEQYF,TRBJ2-7,-,TRBV6-2/TRBV6-3
CASSLQGVPEQFF,TRBJ2-1,-,TRBV3-1
CASSPERGQPQHF,TRBJ1-5,-,TRBV27
CASSLAVAGGSGLLHNEQFF,TRBJ2-1,once,TRBV5-5
CASRPVRANTGELFF,TRBJ2-2,-,TRBV11-2
CSARPGIAGGHTDTQYF,TRBJ2-3,-,TRBV20-1
CATSRDGRGIPYEQYF,TRBJ2-7,-,TRBV15
CASSYSGYSNQPQHF,TRBJ1-5,few,TRBV6-5
CASRATLSYEQYF,TRBJ2-7,-,TRBV2
CASSSDGGGAGALVF,TRBJ2-1,-,TRBV5-5
CASSPRWAGAEKMNTEAFF,TRBJ1-1,-,TRBV11-2
CASSLPLGGYTF,TRBJ1-2,-,TRBV5-3